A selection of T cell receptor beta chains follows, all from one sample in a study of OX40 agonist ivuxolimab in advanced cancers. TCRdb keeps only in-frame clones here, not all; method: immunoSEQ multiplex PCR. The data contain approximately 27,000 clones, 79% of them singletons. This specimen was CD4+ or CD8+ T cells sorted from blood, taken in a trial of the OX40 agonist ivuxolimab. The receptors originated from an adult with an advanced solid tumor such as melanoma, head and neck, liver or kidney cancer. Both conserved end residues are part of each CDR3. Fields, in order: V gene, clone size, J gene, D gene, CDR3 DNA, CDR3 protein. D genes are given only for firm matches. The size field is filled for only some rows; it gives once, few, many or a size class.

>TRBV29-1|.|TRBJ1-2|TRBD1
TGCAGCGTTTCCCAGGGGGCGGAAAGGTATGGCTACACCTTC
CSVSQGAERYGYTF
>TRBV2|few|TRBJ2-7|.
TGTGCCACCGGATATAGTGGGTGGGAGCAGTACTTC
CATGYSGWEQYF
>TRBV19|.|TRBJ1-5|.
TGTGCCAGTAGTATAGAGGGGTTTCAGCCCCAGCATTTT
CASSIEGFQPQHF
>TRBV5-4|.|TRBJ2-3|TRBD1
TGTGCCAGCAGCCCAACGGGACAGGGGTTCACAGATACGCAGTATTTT
CASSPTGQGFTDTQYF
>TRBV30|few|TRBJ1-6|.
TGTGCCTGGAGTCCGGGACTATATTCACCCCTCCACTTT
CAWSPGLYSPLHF
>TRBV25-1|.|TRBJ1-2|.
TGTGCCAGCAGTGAAAAAGGACCGATCTATGGCTACACCTTC
CASSEKGPIYGYTF
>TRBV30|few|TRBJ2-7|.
TGTGCCTGGAGTGTAGGGGCCCACGAGCAGTACTTC
CAWSVGAHEQYF
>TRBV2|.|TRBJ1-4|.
TGTGCCAGCAGTGGGACCGCTGTGGATGCGGCTAATGAAAAACTGTTTTTT
CASSGTAVDAANEKLFF
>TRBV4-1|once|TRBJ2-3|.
TGCGCCAGCAGTCTGAGAGGGGATGAAGATACGCAGTATTTT
CASSLRGDEDTQYF
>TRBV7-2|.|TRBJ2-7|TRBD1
TGTGCCAGCAGCTTAGTATGGGGACAGGGCTACGAGCAGTACTTC
CASSLVWGQGYEQYF
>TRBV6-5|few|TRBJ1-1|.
TGTGCCAGCAGGCCCCGGGACCCCGAGGCTGAAGCTTTCTTT
CASRPRDPEAEAFF
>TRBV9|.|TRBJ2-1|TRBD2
TGTGCCAGCAGCGAAAGCGGGGGGGCCCCCTCACCCTTTAATACCTACAATGAGCAGTTCTTC
CASSESGGAPSPFNTYNEQFF
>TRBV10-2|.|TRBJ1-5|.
TGCGCCAGCAGTTATACCGGGACGGCCTTCGATCAGCCCCAGCATTTT
CASSYTGTAFDQPQHF
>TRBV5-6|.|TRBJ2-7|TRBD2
TGTGCCAGCAGCTTCGTAGCGGGGTCTTACGAGCAGTACTTC
CASSFVAGSYEQYF
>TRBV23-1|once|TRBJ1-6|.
TGCGCCAGCAGTCAATCGGGGGGGACCTTCTTCTTACGTAATTCACCCCTCCACTTT
CASSQSGGTFFLRNSPLHF
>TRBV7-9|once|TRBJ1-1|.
TGTGCCAGCAGCTTAGCGGGGGGGAGCCCTGAAGCTTTCTTT
CASSLAGGSPEAFF
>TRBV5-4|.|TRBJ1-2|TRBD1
TGTGCCAGCAGCTCAGGGGGCGAAGATTTCTATGGCTACACCTTC
CASSSGGEDFYGYTF
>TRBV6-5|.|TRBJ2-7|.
TGTGCCAGCAGTTACTCCCCAGGCTCCTACGAGCAGTACTTC
CASSYSPGSYEQYF
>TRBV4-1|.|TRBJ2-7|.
TGCGCCAGCAGTGATACAACGGGACGGAGCTACGAGCAGTACTTC
CASSDTTGRSYEQYF
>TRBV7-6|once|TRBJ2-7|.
TGTGCCAGCAGCTCTGGGACCTACGAGCAGTACTTC
CASSSGTYEQYF